The entry below describes one T cell receptor (beta chain). The antigen it binds to is not known. No base-level quality is on record; no much larger clone is a single base apart. These data originate in a study of CD8+ T cells in alopecia areata (dated by TCRdb to 2016 to 2018). Notes on the research overall: Treated patients were enrolled in an open-label pilot trial of oral tofacitinib, 5 to 10 mg twice daily, for moderate-to-severe alopecia areata. Patients stayed on tofacitinib for 6 to 18 months and then had 6 months of follow-up off drug so that delayed response and recurrence could be assessed. The SALT score, which quantifies the percentage of affected scalp surface area, was used to measure disease severity in treated patients. In both human patients and the C3H/HeJ mouse model, the study applied high-throughput TCRbeta sequencing to look at T cell clonal expansion in alopecia areata. Scalp tissue and sorted CD4+ and CD8+ peripheral blood T cells from patchy and totalis/universalis alopecia areata patients and from healthy controls were covered by human TCRbeta sequencing. Patients on tofacitinib were biopsied at baseline and after 4 and 24 weeks of treatment, and several of the patients also had a later scalp biopsy. Scalp clonality was compared across normal scalp (n=4), patchy alopecia areata scalp (n=8), and alopecia totalis/universalis scalp (n=8). RNA was obtained with the PAXgene miRNA kit for fixed scalp, the miRNeasy kit for PBMCs, and the RNeasy kit for mouse skin. immunoSEQ multiplex PCR using 35 Vbeta forward primers and 13 Jbeta reverse primers was used to amplify TCRbeta CDR3 regions.

Ends trimmed: V by 6 bases, J by 3 bases; bases unmatched to a gene: 12. From the cysteine up to the phenylalanine, the CDR3 has a length of 16 residues. The DNA shown is the 48-base CDR3, in frame from base 1. CDR1 and CDR2 (SNHLY, FYNNEI) derive from the germline V gene. The treatment or condition label of this sample denotes: oral pan-JAK inhibitor, 5-10 mg twice daily. Peripheral blood and lesional scalp punch biopsies were obtained from patients with alopecia areata. After PBMCs were isolated by density centrifugation and stained for CD3, CD4 and CD8, a FACSAria was used to sort CD4+ and CD8+ T cells. Receptor amplification or capture employed the immunoSEQ multiplex PCR assay. For TCR sequencing, RNA was extracted from every sample and reverse transcribed into cDNA to serve as template. SuperScript III was used for first-strand cDNA synthesis, primed with a 2:1 mix of oligo-dT and random hexamers. A synthetic immune receptor repertoire was used to gauge amplification bias, and whatever bias remained was removed computationally. The study's own analysis went as follows. Raw reads were preprocessed to remove errors, and CDR3 was defined by IMGT conventions from the conserved cysteine to phenylalanine. Clonality was calculated as 1 minus Shannon entropy normalized by log2 of the number of productive unique TCRs. Whether each scalp clone was CD4 or CD8 was inferred by checking scalp TCRbeta sequences against the CD4 and CD8 repertoires from sorted blood. TCRdb re-hosts the immuneACCESS table, in-frame sequences only. Its copies lack some clones; in the studies checked, an unresolved V gene accounts for under half of them, and the cause for the rest is not known. V, J and clone size are taken as reported in that table, and D and trimming were inferred from the DNA itself. This sample lists around 100,000 clones; just under 60% were detected once. 16% of the sample comes from the top ten.

What the work shows at the level of the full study, not this receptor alone: Higher clonality and more expanded CD8+ clones were observed in lesional scalp than in normal scalp, particularly in alopecia totalis/universalis, a finding suggestive of antigenic drive. With tofacitinib, both scalp clonality and the number of expanded CD8+ clones among the top 100 scalp clones went down significantly. Scalp TCR repertoire analysis is complicated because resident alphabeta T cells in normal human skin are also sequenced, whereas mouse skin is dominated by gammadelta T cells. Many expanded lesional clones were found to persist in scalp and blood during tofacitinib treatment, and relapse after treatment cessation may be partly explained by this persistence. Compared with mice, TCR sequences shared between patients were less clear, possibly partly because of HLA diversity across the patient population. The treated cohort was small, with a single nonresponder, so links between baseline CD8+ expansion and response need larger studies.

This clonotype originated in a human donor with alopecia areata. Sequencing used CD8+ T cells sorted from blood, obtained at approximately week 60, from a patient treated with tofacitinib. The V gene is TRBV2 and the J gene is TRBJ1-2; 8 nucleotides in the junction match TRBD1. The DNA sequence is TGTGCCAGCAGCGCTACTGGACAGGGCAAGGACTATGGCTACACCTTC. Translated, this is CASSATGQGKDYGYTF.